This T cell receptor beta chain derives from a study of CD8 T cells in Susac syndrome. Study context: When blood was drawn, the patients with Susac syndrome were therapy-naive, on corticosteroids, or on intravenous immunoglobulin alone.

This CDR3 has 14 residues. CDR1 MNHNS and CDR2 SASEGT come from the germline V gene. Unmatched junction bases numbered 10, after V lost 5 bases and J lost 7 bases. Random hexamers were used to reverse transcribe an amount of roughly 0.45 to 1 ug RNA. Multiplex PCR with immunoSEQ amplified the TCR beta CDR3 across 54 Vbeta and 13 Jbeta. TCRdb reprocessed the immunoSEQ multiplex PCR reads with MiXCR, giving one entry per CDR3 protein. The sample has 200,000 or so distinct CDR3 sequences, approximately 94% seen once. The study sequenced TCR beta in blood CD8+ and CD4+ T cells. This receptor was obtained from a human donor with Susac syndrome. The specimen was CD4+ T cells from PBMCs. The chain is built from TRBV6-1 and TRBJ1-2; 7 nucleotides line up with TRBD1. CDR3 amino acids: CASSKGGYRGGYTF. The CDR3 region has the DNA TGTGCCAGCAGTAAAGGAGGATACAGGGGTGGCTACACCTTC.